This T cell receptor (beta chain) was sequenced in a study of cytomegalovirus exposure and HLA in healthy donors. Study outcomes and limitations: A previous analysis found most TCR beta V segments productive roughly 87% or roughly 30% of the time. Later on, analysis showed that most CMV-associated TCR beta chains appeared to be HLA-restricted. The study flagged about 160 TCR beta chains as cytomegalovirus-associated.

Remarks on this clone: Its antigen remains unidentified.

PCR involved 60 Vbeta and 13 Jbeta primers. Repertoires were generated with immunoSEQ multiplex PCR, while TCRdb's copy carries only in-frame clones and drops some. The repertoire has under 200,000 clones, 70% to 80% of them found once; the top ten carry under 2.5%. The sample taken for sequencing was PBMCs. The receptor was derived from a man aged 60-69 years in good health and CMV-seronegative.

CDR3 nucleotides: TGTGCCACCACCAAAAACAGGGGGCATTATGGCTACACCTTC. This encodes CATTKNRGHYGYTF. The genes are TRBV15 and TRBJ1-2, with 9 bases fitting TRBD1. V shed 7 bases and J 5 bases; nucleotides not matched to a gene: 8. The CDR3 consists of 14 residues. The germline gives CDR1 LNHNV, CDR2 YYDKDF (reference sequence).